The 27 T cell receptor beta chains in this list originate from one sample, sequenced in a study of blood T cell repertoires in COVID-19. TCRdb keeps only in-frame clones here, not all; method: immunoSEQ multiplex PCR. The table records over 75,000 clones, about 91% of them present only once. Specimen: peripheral blood. The receptors here all came from a woman of 80 years or more with active COVID-19.

This chain joins TRBV29-1 and TRBJ2-7; TRBD2 is a possible D gene (6 bases). CDR3 length: 13 residues. Trimming removed 3 bases from V and 1 base from J, with 10 bases in between. Germline CDR1 reads SQVTM; CDR2 reads ANQGSEA. Here the CDR3 reads CSVDGGKSYEQYF. The DNA for the CDR3 is TGCAGCGTTGATGGCGGGAAATCCTACGAGCAGTACTTC.

This clone is a singleton in its sample. V and J are TRBV3-1 (or the pseudogene TRBV3-2) and TRBJ2-7; 8 bases line up with TRBD2. The J segment lost 3 bases and the V segment lost 0 bases, leaving 4 bases of the junction unmatched. In germline, CDR1 is LGHDT, CDR2 YNNKEL (reference sequence). The CDR3 extends over 15 amino acids. DNA of the CDR3: TGTGCCAGCAGCCAAGATGGCGGGAGGATCTACGAGCAGTACTTC. Protein: CASSQDGGRIYEQYF.

The genes are TRBV5-1 and TRBJ2-2; 12 nucleotides line up with TRBD2. Germline-derived CDR1 and CDR2 are SGHRS and YFSETQ. Trimming removed 8 bases from V and 7 bases from J; junction bases left unmatched: 9. The CDR3 contains 15 residues. In DNA form, the CDR3 reads TGCGCCAGTTTGCGACTAGCGGGAGAGGTCGGGGAGCTGTTTTTT. This codes for CASLRLAGEVGELFF. Complete variable domain (other parts from reference TRBV5-1 and TRBJ2-2): KAGVTQTPRYLIKTRGQQVTLSCSPISGHRSVSWYQQTPGQGLQFLFEYFSETQRNKGNFPGRFSGRQFSNSRSEMNVSTLELGDSALYLCASLRLAGEVGELFFGEGSRLTVL.

CDR3 region: CASSPTRAYGEQYF. The CDR3 coding sequence is TGTGCCAGCAGCCCCACCAGGGCCTATGGGGAGCAGTACTTC. The V gene is TRBV4-2, the J gene TRBJ2-7, with D maybe TRBD1 (5 bases). Trimming pared 4 bases from V and 7 bases from J, leaving 17 bases between. CDR3 length equals 14 residues. Germline values: CDR1 LGHNA, CDR2 YNFKEQ.

The chain has TRBV10-3 and TRBJ2-7, with D perhaps matching TRBD1 (6 bases). Trimming removed 6 bases at V and 1 base at J, with 7 bases between. Germline CDR1 and CDR2: ENHRY and SYGVKD. The CDR3 sequence is 12 residues long. CDR3 sequence: CAISQGSYEQYF. The DNA for the CDR3 is TGTGCCATCAGCCAGGGGTCCTACGAGCAGTACTTC.

CDR3 sequence reads: CASSLAGIGYNEQFF. The CDR3 region has the DNA TGCGCCAGCAGCTTAGCGGGTATAGGCTACAATGAGCAGTTCTTC. V usage is TRBV5-1 and J usage is TRBJ2-1, with a tentative D call TRBD2 (6 bases). The CDR3 spans 15 residues. Germline lookup yields CDR1 SGHRS and CDR2 YFSETQ. V lost 2 bases, J lost 3 bases, and 12 bases lay in between.

The rearrangement links TRBV6-5 to TRBJ2-3; D may be TRBD2 (5 bases). Trimming cost V 7 bases and J 3 bases, with 11 bases left between them. The CDR3 has 13 amino acids. Germline values: CDR1 MNHEY, CDR2 SVGAGI. The CDR3 loop is CASKRARTDTQYF. CDR3 bases: TGTGCCAGCAAGAGGGCGAGAACAGATACGCAGTATTTT.

The chain employs TRBV6-2 or TRBV6-3 and TRBJ2-1; no clear D. CDR3 length: 16 residues. With 2 bases removed from V and 10 bases from J, the gap between germline ends came to 21 bases. Germline lookup yields CDR1 MNHEY and CDR2 SVGEGT. CDR3 bases: TGTGCCAGCAGTTACGCAAGATCCCCCTACGAGATGGAGCAGTTCTTC. Encoded protein: CASSYARSPYEMEQFF.

The J gene is TRBJ1-2, the V gene TRBV11-2; D is perhaps TRBD1 (5 bases). Trimming took 6 bases from V and 5 from J, leaving 25 bases between them. The CDR3 spans 17 residues. Per germline, CDR1 SGHAT and CDR2 FQNNGV. CDR3 sequence: CASSRDLTWGYNYGYTF. CDR3 DNA sequence: TGTGCCAGCAGTCGCGACCTGACTTGGGGCTATAATTATGGCTACACCTTC.

The sample holds a few counts of this clone. DNA of the CDR3: TGTGCCAGCAGTTTTCTCACCCCTAGCGGGAAATCCTACGAGCAGTACTTC. This translates into CASSFLTPSGKSYEQYF. This rearrangement joins TRBV28 to TRBJ2-7, with 9 bases that match TRBD2. The CDR3 has 17 amino acids. From germline, CDR1 is MDHEN and CDR2 SYDVKM. V lost 3 bases, J lost 1 base, and 10 bases stayed unmatched.

The chain uses TRBV7-2 and TRBJ2-1, with TRBD2 matching over 16 bases. This CDR3 is 18 amino acids long. The germline gives CDR1 SGHTA, CDR2 FQGNSA. The junction had 7 bases not matched to a gene; V was cut back by 1 base and J by 7 bases. CDR3 sequence reads: CASSLVGTSGRAANEQFF. The CDR3 nucleotides are TGTGCCAGCAGCTTAGTCGGGACTAGCGGGAGGGCAGCAAATGAGCAGTTCTTC.

The V call is TRBV6-5, the J call TRBJ2-1, with 10 bases that match TRBD2. The CDR3 extends over 14 amino acids. Germline CDR1 and CDR2: MNHEY and SVGAGI. The V segment lost 8 bases and the J segment 8 bases; nucleotides outside the gene matches: 9. CDR3 amino acids: CASRNSGRFYEQFF. The CDR3 DNA reads TGTGCCAGCCGGAATAGCGGGAGGTTCTATGAGCAGTTCTTC.

The chain has TRBV5-5 and TRBJ1-5; 7 nucleotides align to TRBD1. The CDR3 runs 16 residues. Germline V gene sequence: CDR1 SGHKS, CDR2 YYEKEE (reference sequence). V dropped 0 bases and J dropped 6; count of bases not matched to a gene: 9. CDR3 sequence: CASSLDLQGISQPQHF. CDR3 in DNA: TGTGCCAGCAGCTTGGATTTACAGGGGATCTCTCAGCCCCAGCATTTT.

Here the CDR3 DNA reads TGTGCCAGCAGTTACTCGTCTGAGAATTCACCCCTCCACTTT. It translates to CASSYSSENSPLHF. The rearrangement links TRBV6-6 to TRBJ1-6, with D unclear. Trimming cost V 0 bases and J 7 bases, with 7 bases left between them. The CDR3 length is 14 residues. CDR1 is MNHNY and CDR2 is SVGAGI in the germline V gene (reference sequence).

This chain links TRBV4-2 with TRBJ2-1; 8 bases are shared with TRBD2. V gave up 5 bases and J gave up 6 bases; unmatched junction bases: 9. The CDR3 covers 15 residues. Per the germline V gene, CDR1 is LGHNA and CDR2 is YNFKEQ. In nucleotides, the CDR3 is TGTGCCAGCAGCTATATGTATGGGACTAGCAATGAGCAGTTCTTC. Translated, it gives CASSYMYGTSNEQFF.

The rearrangement joins TRBV6-2 or TRBV6-3 to TRBJ2-4; maybe TRBD1 (6 bases). V was pared by 5 bases and J by 0 bases, with 14 bases between. The CDR3 is made up of 16 amino acids. The germline V gene has CDR1 MNHEY and CDR2 SVGEGT. DNA of the CDR3: TGTGCCAGCAGTGACGGACAGTTTCTAGCCAAAAACATTCAGTACTTC. Its translation: CASSDGQFLAKNIQYF.

The V gene is TRBV29-1, the J gene TRBJ2-7; 9 nucleotides match TRBD1. V lost 6 bases and J lost 4; bases outside the gene matches: 10. Looked up from germline, CDR1 is SQVTM and CDR2 is ANQGSEA. This CDR3 has 14 amino acids. Here the CDR3 reads CSVGQGGIPYEQYF. The DNA for the CDR3 is TGCAGCGTGGGACAGGGAGGAATACCGTACGAGCAGTACTTC.

This clone was seen a single time. The chain joins TRBV7-2 to TRBJ2-7, with TRBD2 as a possible D gene (6 bases). Looked up from germline, CDR1 is SGHTA and CDR2 is FQGNSA. CDR3 length: 15 residues. V dropped 0 bases and J dropped 4 bases, with 13 bases sitting between them. CDR3 DNA: TGTGCCAGCAGCTTAGCCGGGACTGATAAGTACGAGCAGTACTTC. The encoded protein is CASSLAGTDKYEQYF.

The CDR3 spells CAIKGQGVDIQYF. In nucleotides, the CDR3 is TGTGCCATCAAGGGACAGGGAGTGGACATTCAGTACTTC. The rearrangement links TRBV10-3 to TRBJ2-4; 9 bases line up with TRBD1. V shed 7 bases, J shed 8 bases, and the junction held 6 bases outside the gene matches. Germline V CDR1 and CDR2: ENHRY, SYGVKD. This CDR3 has 13 amino acids.

This clone was seen only once. The chain joins TRBV14 to TRBJ2-7; D is possibly TRBD1 (6 bases). V was pared by 0 bases and J by 5 bases, with 11 bases between. CDR1 is SGHDN, CDR2 FVKESK, per germline. This CDR3 has 14 amino acids. The CDR3 coding sequence is TGTGCCAGCAGCCAAGAGTCAGGGGTCAACGAGCAGTACTTC. Translated, it gives CASSQESGVNEQYF.

This chain connects TRBV4-3 to TRBJ2-5; perhaps TRBD1 as D (6 bases). Trimming cost V 5 bases and J 2 bases, with 12 bases left between them. The CDR3 consists of 14 residues. Germline V gene data show CDR1 as LGHNA and CDR2 as YSLEER. The CDR3 is CASSSGVLQETQYF. The CDR3 bases are TGCGCCAGCAGCTCAGGGGTCTTACAAGAGACCCAGTACTTC.

In DNA form, the CDR3 reads TGCGCCAGCAGCTTGCTAGCGGGATCTAGCGAGCAGTACTTC. This translates into CASSLLAGSSEQYF. This chain uses TRBV5-1 with TRBJ2-7, with 9 nucleotides matching TRBD2. V was pared by 1 base and J by 6 bases, with 5 bases of the junction left unmatched. The CDR3 has 14 amino acids. Germline values: CDR1 SGHRS, CDR2 YFSETQ.

The genes are TRBV16 and TRBJ2-2, with a possible D match to TRBD1 (6 bases). V was shortened by 2 bases and J by 5 bases, with 9 bases between the two germline ends. This CDR3 contains 14 residues. Looked up from germline, CDR1 is KGHSY and CDR2 is FQNENV. The CDR3 sequence is CASSQNRVTGELFF. The CDR3 bases are TGTGCCAGCAGCCAAAACAGGGTAACCGGGGAGCTGTTTTTT. The full variable domain, its missing parts supplied by reference TRBV16 and TRBJ2-2, is GEEVAQTPKHLVRGEGQKAKLYCAPIKGHSYVFWYQQVLKNEFKFLISFQNENVFDETGMPKERFSAKCLPNSPCSLEIQATKLEDSAVYFCASSQNRVTGELFFGEGSRLTVL.

This chain connects TRBV10-3 to TRBJ2-7; a weak D match, TRBD1 (5 bases). The CDR3 is 14 amino acids. Germline V CDR1 and CDR2: ENHRY, SYGVKD. Trimming took 10 bases from V and 6 from J, leaving 22 bases between them. Written as DNA, the CDR3 is TGTGCCACCCTAAGGGGTATGGACATCAGCGAGCAGTACTTC. Protein sequence: CATLRGMDISEQYF.

The V call is TRBV19, the J call TRBJ2-2; 9 nucleotides line up with TRBD1. Germline V gene data show CDR1 as LNHDA and CDR2 as SQIVND (reference sequence). The junction had 10 bases not matched to a gene; V was cut back by 8 bases and J by 6 bases. This CDR3 region has 15 residues. The CDR3 here is CASVRDRALAGELFF. In nucleotides, the CDR3 is TGTGCCAGTGTCCGGGACAGGGCCCTCGCCGGGGAGCTGTTTTTT.

The rearrangement links TRBV5-3 to TRBJ1-2; 8 bases map to TRBD1. TRBV5-3 is given ORF status, its function remaining uncertain. This CDR3 spans 17 amino acids. Losses at the gene ends were 0 bases for V and 8 bases for J; bases not matched to a gene: 15. Here the CDR3 reads CARSLVGRDRNSKGYTF. The CDR3 DNA sequence: TGTGCCAGAAGCTTGGTAGGGCGGGACAGGAACTCTAAAGGCTACACCTTC.

The rearrangement links TRBV4-1 to TRBJ2-5; 8 bases line up with TRBD2. This CDR3 region has 15 residues. Per germline, CDR1 MGHRA and CDR2 YSYEKL. Losses at the gene ends were 0 bases for V and 5 bases for J; bases not matched to a gene: 5. In DNA, the CDR3 is TGCGCCAGCAGCCAAGATGGGACTAGACGGGAGACCCAGTACTTC. This encodes CASSQDGTRRETQYF.